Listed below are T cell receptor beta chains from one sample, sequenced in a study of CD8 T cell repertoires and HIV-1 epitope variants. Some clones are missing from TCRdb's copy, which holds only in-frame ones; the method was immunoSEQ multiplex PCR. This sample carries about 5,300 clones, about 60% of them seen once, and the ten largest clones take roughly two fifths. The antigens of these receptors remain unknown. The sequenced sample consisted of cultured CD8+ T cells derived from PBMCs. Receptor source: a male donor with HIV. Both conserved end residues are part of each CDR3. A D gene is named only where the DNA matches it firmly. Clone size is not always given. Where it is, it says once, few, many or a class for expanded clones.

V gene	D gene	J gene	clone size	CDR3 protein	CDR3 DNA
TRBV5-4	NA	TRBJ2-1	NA	CASSLGGGGYNEQFF	TGTGCCAGCAGCTTGGGCGGAGGGGGCTACAATGAGCAGTTCTTC
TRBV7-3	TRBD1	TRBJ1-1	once	CASSWDRNTEAFF	TGTGCCAGCAGCTGGGACAGGAACACTGAAGCTTTCTTT
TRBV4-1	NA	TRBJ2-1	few	CASSQETSFNEQFF	TGCGCCAGCAGCCAAGAAACTAGCTTCAATGAGCAGTTCTTC
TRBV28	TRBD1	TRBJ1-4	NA	CASSGNDRGLNEKLFF	TGTGCCAGCAGTGGAAACGACAGGGGGCTTAATGAAAAACTGTTTTTT
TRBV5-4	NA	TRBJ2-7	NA	CASSFMGGPTYEQYF	TGTGCCAGCAGCTTTATGGGGGGACCGACCTACGAGCAGTACTTC
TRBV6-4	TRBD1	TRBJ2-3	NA	CASSDGQGDTDTQYF	TGTGCCAGCAGTGACGGACAGGGGGACACAGATACGCAGTATTTT
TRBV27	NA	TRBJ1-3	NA	CASGQGSSGNTIYF	TGTGCCAGCGGTCAGGGGAGCTCTGGAAACACCATATATTTT
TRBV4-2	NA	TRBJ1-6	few	CASSQAHQGDGSPLHF	TGTGCCAGCAGCCAAGCTCATCAAGGGGACGGTTCACCCCTCCACTTT
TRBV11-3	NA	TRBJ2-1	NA	CASSFRSYNEQFF	TGTGCCAGCAGTTTCCGGTCGTACAATGAGCAGTTCTTC
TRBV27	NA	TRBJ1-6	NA	CASSLSGDLMDSPLHF	TGTGCCAGCAGTTTATCGGGGGATCTAATGGACTCACCCCTCCACTTT
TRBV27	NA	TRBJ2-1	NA	CASSFLADYNEQFF	TGTGCCAGCAGTTTCCTCGCAGACTACAATGAGCAGTTCTTC
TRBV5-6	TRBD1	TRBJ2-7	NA	CASSLQGDYEQYF	TGTGCCAGCAGCTTACAGGGGGACTACGAGCAGTACTTC
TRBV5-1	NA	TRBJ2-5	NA	CASSLAGQQETQYF	TGCGCCAGCAGCTTGGCCGGACAGCAAGAGACCCAGTACTTC
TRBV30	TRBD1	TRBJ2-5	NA	CAWNFGQGEGTQYF	TGTGCCTGGAATTTTGGACAGGGGGAAGGGACCCAGTACTTC
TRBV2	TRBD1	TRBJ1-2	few	CASGDIRGVYGYTF	TGTGCCAGCGGGGACATCAGGGGGGTCTATGGCTACACCTTC
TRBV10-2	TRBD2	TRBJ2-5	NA	CASRAGLAEETQYF	TGCGCCAGCAGGGCTGGACTAGCCGAAGAGACCCAGTACTTC
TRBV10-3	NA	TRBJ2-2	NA	CAISSGTPLRVGSGELFF	TGTGCCATCAGTAGTGGGACTCCTCTACGGGTGGGTTCCGGGGAGCTGTTTTTT
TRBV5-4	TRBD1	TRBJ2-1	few	CASSLGGDRDLLNEQFF	TGTGCCAGCAGCTTGGGCGGGGACAGGGATCTACTCAATGAGCAGTTCTTC
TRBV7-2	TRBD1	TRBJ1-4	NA	CASSFGQGGTNEKLFF	TGTGCCAGCAGCTTCGGACAGGGGGGTACTAATGAAAAACTGTTTTTT
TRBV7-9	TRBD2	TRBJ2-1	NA	CASSFAGEYNEQFF	TGTGCCAGCAGCTTCGCGGGGGAGTACAATGAGCAGTTCTTC
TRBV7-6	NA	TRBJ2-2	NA	CASSLQDGELFF	TGTGCCAGCAGCCTTCAGGACGGGGAGCTGTTTTTT
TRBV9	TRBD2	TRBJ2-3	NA	CASSASGTSQTDTQYF	TGTGCCAGCAGCGCCTCCGGGACTAGTCAAACAGATACGCAGTATTTT
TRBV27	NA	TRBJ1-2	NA	CASSLKGYPTGTYGYTF	TGTGCCAGCAGTTTAAAGGGGTATCCCACAGGGACCTATGGCTACACCTTC
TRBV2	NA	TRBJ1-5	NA	CASSQSVLGPNQPQHF	TGTGCCAGCAGTCAGTCCGTGTTAGGACCAAATCAGCCCCAGCATTTT
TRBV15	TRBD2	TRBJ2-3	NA	CATSRAGGADTQYF	TGTGCCACCAGCAGAGCGGGAGGGGCAGATACGCAGTATTTT
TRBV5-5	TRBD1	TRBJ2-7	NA	CASSLEQGARGEQYF	TGTGCCAGCAGCTTGGAGCAGGGGGCGCGGGGCGAGCAGTACTTC
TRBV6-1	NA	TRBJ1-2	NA	CASTDWGDYGYTF	TGTGCCAGCACCGATTGGGGCGACTATGGCTACACCTTC
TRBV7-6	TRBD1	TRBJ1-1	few	CASSLGDRNTEAFF	TGTGCCAGCAGCTTAGGGGACAGGAACACTGAAGCTTTCTTT
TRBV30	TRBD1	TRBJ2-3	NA	CAWSVGQVNTDTQYF	TGTGCCTGGAGTGTTGGACAGGTTAACACAGATACGCAGTATTTT
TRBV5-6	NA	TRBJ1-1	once	CASSDSEEAFF	TGTGCCAGCAGCGACTCAGAAGAAGCTTTCTTT
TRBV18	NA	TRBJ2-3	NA	CASSGPSTDTQYF	TGTGCCAGCTCGGGGCCTAGCACAGATACGCAGTATTTT
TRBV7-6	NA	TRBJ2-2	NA	CASSSNSPRVGELFF	TGTGCCAGCAGCTCGAATAGCCCAAGAGTCGGGGAGCTGTTTTTT
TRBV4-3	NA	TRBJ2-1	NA	CASSQEGWGLSSYNEQFF	TGCGCCAGCAGCCAAGAGGGGTGGGGCCTGAGCTCCTACAATGAGCAGTTCTTC
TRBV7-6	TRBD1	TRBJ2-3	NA	CASTTRQGATDTQYF	TGTGCCAGCACCACGCGACAGGGGGCGACGGATACGCAGTATTTT
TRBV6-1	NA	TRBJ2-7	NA	CASSDILSYEQYF	TGTGCCAGCAGTGACATTCTCTCCTACGAGCAGTACTTC
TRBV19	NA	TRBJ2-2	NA	CASSILPGGGRAKTGELFF	TGTGCCAGTAGTATCCTGCCAGGGGGAGGAAGGGCCAAGACCGGGGAGCTGTTTTTT
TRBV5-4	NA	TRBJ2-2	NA	CASSLARRGRTGELFF	TGTGCCAGCAGCTTGGCACGGAGGGGGCGCACCGGGGAGCTGTTTTTT
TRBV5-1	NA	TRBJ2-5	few	CASSFEAAGQETQYF	TGCGCCAGCAGCTTCGAGGCGGCAGGCCAAGAGACCCAGTACTTC
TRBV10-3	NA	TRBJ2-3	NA	CAISESTGLSSTDTQYF	TGTGCCATCAGTGAGTCGACGGGCCTTTCTTCCACAGATACGCAGTATTTT
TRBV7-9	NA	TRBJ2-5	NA	CASSLNYRAGASQETQYF	TGTGCCAGCAGCTTAAATTATCGGGCAGGAGCAAGCCAAGAGACCCAGTACTTC
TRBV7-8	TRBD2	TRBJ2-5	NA	CASSPGGTRQRFGETQYF	TGTGCCAGCAGCCCCGGGGGGACCCGTCAACGGTTTGGAGAGACCCAGTACTTC